This T cell receptor (beta chain) was found in a study of tumor-infiltrating lymphocytes in primary liver carcinoma. Regarding the study as a whole: In tumor-adjacent and tumor-blood pairs, overlap was lower than in tumor region pairs. Compared with blood, tumor repertoires held significantly more in their top 250 clones.

Investigators took RNA and DNA out together from approximately 22-30 mg of unsorted bulk tissue. Chronic HBV infection affected patients, none of whom had received treatment. Separate regions, five per tumor, were sampled. Starting material of roughly 550 ng total RNA yielded TCR beta cDNA via a constant-region primer. Library construction for TCR beta comprised three nested multiplex PCR rounds performed with slightly modified ARM-PCR. TCRdb recomputed calls from the multiplex PCR reads with MiXCR, one row per CDR3 protein. The table lists 150,000 to 200,000 distinct CDR3 sequences, approximately 86% of them singletons. Concerning this clonotype itself: The antigen remains unidentified.

This TCR was sampled from a middle-aged man with primary liver carcinoma and hepatitis B virus infection. The specimen was tumor tissue from primary liver carcinoma.

The CDR3 nucleotides read TGTGCCAGCACCCCTGTCAGGACGCAGGAGAAACTGTTTTTT. This codes for CASTPVRTQEKLFF. The chain links TRBV4-2 to TRBJ1-4; D is ambiguous. V lost 7 bases to trimming and J lost 11 bases, with 20 bases between them. CDR3 length: 14 residues. Germline lookup yields CDR1 LGHNA and CDR2 YNFKEQ.